This T cell receptor beta chain was observed in a study of cytomegalovirus exposure and HLA in healthy donors. Note on this clone: Antigen unknown.

Primers: 60 Vbeta forward and 13 Jbeta reverse. Profiled with immunoSEQ multiplex PCR; TCRdb holds only in-frame clones, not every one. This sample has 190,000 or so clones; 80% occur once, and the top ten carry under 0.8%. V was trimmed by 0 bases and J by 6 bases, leaving 18 bases between them. The CDR3 runs 16 residues. CDR1 SGDLS and CDR2 YYNGEE come from the germline V gene. The study's findings and limits: In a later analysis, V- and J-gene trimming of beta chains associated with a DCLRE1C missense variant, replicated independently.

The source material was PBMCs. The TCR comes from a boy aged 5-17 years in good health and CMV-seronegative. The rearrangement uses TRBV9 and TRBJ1-2; weak D call: TRBD1 (6 bases). For the CDR3, the DNA is TGTGCCAGCAGCGTAGATCTCGGTGAGAGGGGGAATGGCTACACCTTC. This sequence encodes CASSVDLGERGNGYTF.